The 20 T cell receptor beta chains given below trace back to one sample, sequenced in a study of CD8 T cells in cerebrospinal fluid in Alzheimer's disease. For each CDR3 protein, TCRdb gives one entry from its re-call of the 10x single-cell sequencing reads, without DNA. This listing includes several hundred distinct CDR3 sequences. The material sequenced was cerebrospinal fluid. The receptor set was obtained from a human donor with Parkinson's disease.

This clonotype is deemed medium-sized (0.01 to 0.1%) by its frequency. The chain joins TRBV20-1 to TRBJ2-1; TCRdb calls TRBD1, which cannot be checked without DNA. This CDR3 comprises 14 residues. Germline-derived CDR1 and CDR2 are DFQATT and SNEGSKA (reference sequence). The chain's CDR3 is CSAGTGEWDNEQFF.

By frequency, this clonotype registers medium-sized (0.01 to 0.1%). The chain recombines TRBV6-5 with TRBJ2-1; checking the TCRdb D call of TRBD1 is not possible without DNA. Germline values: CDR1 MNHEY, CDR2 SVGAGI. The CDR3 loop spans 15 amino acids. CDR3 residues: CASRPGTGGMNEQFF.

This clonotype registers medium-sized by frequency. This chain joins TRBV28 and TRBJ1-5. The CDR3 loop spans 17 amino acids. Germline V lookup: CDR1 MDHEN, CDR2 SYDVKM. The CDR3 loop is CASSLPPRVRSNQPQHF.

The chain carries TRBV9 and TRBJ2-3; TCRdb's D call, TRBD1, is unchecked because there is no DNA. The CDR3 is 16 residues long. Germline assignment: CDR1 SGDLS and CDR2 YYNGEE. The CDR3 protein is CASSVVLRGAIDTQYF.

The genes are TRBV15 and TRBJ2-3; no DNA is available, so the TRBD1 call from TCRdb remains unchecked. This CDR3 comprises 16 residues. CDR1 is LNHNV and CDR2 is YYDKDF in the germline V gene (reference sequence). The chain's CDR3 is CATSRMAGAGADTQYF.

This clonotype is identified as medium-sized from frequency. CDR3: CASFRSGQGPTSYNEQFF. V is TRBV6-6 and J is TRBJ2-1; as DNA is missing, the TRBD1 call by TCRdb cannot be tested. CDR3 length: 18 residues. Germline V gene lookup returns CDR1 MNHNY and CDR2 SVGAGI (reference sequence).

The genes are TRBV5-1 and TRBJ2-5; TCRdb returns TRBD1, unconfirmable since there is no DNA. The CDR3 is 13 amino acids. Germline V lookup: CDR1 SGHRS, CDR2 YFSETQ. The CDR3 sequence is CASSPGHVETQYF.

This clonotype is labeled medium-sized based on frequency. This rearrangement joins TRBV19 to TRBJ2-7; TCRdb calls TRBD1, which cannot be checked without DNA. There are 13 residues in the CDR3. Germline V gene sequence: CDR1 LNHDA, CDR2 SQIVND (reference sequence). The CDR3 spells CASSTAGAREQYF. Full variable domain (missing parts from reference TRBV19 and TRBJ2-7): DGGITQSPKYLFRKEGQNVTLSCEQNLNHDAMYWYRQDPGQGLRLIYYSQIVNDFQKGDIAEGYSVSREKKESFPLTVTSAQKNPTAFYLCASSTAGAREQYFGPGTRLTVT.

This clonotype is labeled large based on frequency. The chain links TRBV29-1 to TRBJ2-3; TCRdb's D call, TRBD2, is unchecked because there is no DNA. The CDR3 length is 12 residues. CDR1 is SQVTM, CDR2 ANQGSEA, per germline. CDR3 sequence: CSVEGGGDTQYF.

Frequency places this clonotype as medium-sized. The CDR3 sequence is CASSGTESSYEQYF. This chain joins TRBV30 and TRBJ2-7; the D gene TCRdb calls, TRBD1, cannot be checked with no DNA. CDR1 GTSNPN and CDR2 SVGIG come from the germline V gene (reference sequence). This CDR3 region has 14 residues.

According to its frequency, this clonotype is large. The chain carries TRBV7-2 and TRBJ2-5; TCRdb's D call of TRBD2 is untestable without DNA. CDR3 length: 15 amino acids. The germline CDR1 and CDR2 sequences are SGHTA and FQGNSA. The chain's CDR3 is CASSWGVAGQETQYF.

The chain uses TRBV20-1 and TRBJ1-2; as DNA is missing, the TRBD1 call by TCRdb cannot be tested. The CDR3 is made up of 13 amino acids. Germline assignment: CDR1 DFQATT and CDR2 SNEGSKA (reference sequence). CDR3 loop: CSARDPRGGGYTF.

This clonotype is deemed medium-sized by its frequency. The chain is built from TRBV7-2 and TRBJ2-2; the TCRdb call, TRBD2, lacks DNA for checking. The CDR3 extends over 16 amino acids. Germline V gene data show CDR1 as SGHTA and CDR2 as FQGNSA. The CDR3 region is CASSPWAGGNTGELFF.

Judged by frequency, this clonotype is medium-sized. The chain links TRBV7-9 to TRBJ1-2; TCRdb's assignment of TRBD1 cannot be checked, as there is no DNA. The CDR3 loop spans 14 amino acids. Germline V gene data show CDR1 as SEHNR and CDR2 as FQNEAQ (reference sequence). The CDR3 is CASSLSGNSYGYTF.

This clonotype shows up as large by frequency. This chain connects TRBV30 to TRBJ1-2; TCRdb's D gene call, TRBD1, goes unchecked for lack of DNA. CDR3 size: 12 residues. CDR1 GTSNPN and CDR2 SVGIG come from the germline V gene (reference sequence). CDR3 in amino acids: CAWSAGGYGYTF.

This chain uses TRBV27 with TRBJ2-3. The germline V gene has CDR1 MNHEY and CDR2 SMNVEV (reference sequence). This CDR3 comprises 13 residues. Here the CDR3 reads CASSRSEKDTQYF.

This clonotype is identified as large from frequency. This chain joins TRBV18 and TRBJ1-2. Per the germline V gene, CDR1 is KGHSH and CDR2 is LQKENI. This CDR3 spans 13 amino acids. The chain's CDR3 is CASSPETNYGYTF.

Measured by frequency, this clonotype is large (0.1 to 1%). The chain couples TRBV29-1 to TRBJ2-4; no DNA is available, so the TRBD1 call from TCRdb remains unchecked. Germline V gene data show CDR1 as SQVTM and CDR2 as ANQGSEA. This CDR3 contains 13 residues. The CDR3 region is CSVGTGGDNIQYF.

The chain uses TRBV5-1 and TRBJ2-5; the TRBD1 assignment by TCRdb is unverifiable without DNA. CDR1 is SGHRS and CDR2 is YFSETQ in the germline V gene. This CDR3 contains 17 residues. The CDR3 spells CASSRGAVGSHPETQYF.

This clonotype is classed as large by frequency. The rearrangement links TRBV7-2 to TRBJ1-6; TCRdb's assignment of TRBD1 cannot be checked, as there is no DNA. Germline V gene data show CDR1 as SGHTA and CDR2 as FQGNSA. The CDR3 is 15 residues long. CDR3 amino acids: CASSWTGGYNSPLHF.